This T cell receptor (beta chain) was recovered during a study of blood T cell repertoires in COVID-19. Across the study: In each case, the material was cDNA or gDNA derived from T cells, B-cell-depleted T cells, or PBMCs.

As originally analysed: Amplification with reference gene primers provided the estimates of nucleated cell counts. Measured with immunoSEQ multiplex PCR; TCRdb has only the in-frame clones, and not every one. The V and J calls and clone size come from that table; D and trimming were worked out from the DNA. Among around 25,000 clones listed, around nine tenths were seen once. This CDR3 has 19 amino acids. Trimming took off 1 base at V and 4 bases at J, with 22 bases between the two ends. The germline CDR1 and CDR2 sequences are SGHVS and FNYEAQ. Sequencing was done on a sample of peripheral blood. The sequence derives from a human donor with active COVID-19. The donor label of this sample is uncertain. The chain couples TRBV7-6 to TRBJ2-2; D unclear. Written as DNA, the CDR3 is TGTGCCAGCAGCTTAGGCGGAAGGCCCGGAACTATACCCACCGGGGAGCTGTTTTTT. This codes for CASSLGGRPGTIPTGELFF.